The clone carrying this T cell receptor beta chain was seen many times. The antigen remains unidentified. Germline V lookup: CDR1 SGHAT, CDR2 FQNNGV. The CDR3 contains 12 residues. V was cut by 5 bases and J by 6 bases, with 7 bases left in between. The data were obtained in a study of T cells in Graves' hyperthyroidism and ophthalmopathy. About the study: Upon initial diagnosis and before any treatment, peripheral blood was collected.

Uncontrolled infection, other autoimmune disease, pregnancy and lactation each barred patients from inclusion. TCR beta CDR3 sequences were amplified from RNA transcripts. TCR CDR3 regions were first amplified by RT-PCR with HTBI primers. One entry per CDR3 protein, called by TCRdb with MiXCR from the multiplex PCR reads. Here the sample spans some 370,000 distinct CDR3 sequences, approximately 18% being singletons. Study outcomes and limitations: The model made its ophthalmopathy prediction, and onset followed a median 6.5 months later.

The sequenced sample was blood. This clonotype originated in a woman under 40 with Graves' hyperthyroidism that later progressed to Graves' ophthalmopathy. The chain couples TRBV11-2 to TRBJ2-2; D call uncertain. The CDR3: CASSILPGELFF. CDR3 DNA: TGTGCCAGCAGCATATTACCCGGGGAGCTGTTTTTT. The full variable domain, rest sourced from reference TRBV11-2 and TRBJ2-2, is EAGVAQSPRYKIIEKRQSVAFWCNPISGHATLYWYQQILGQGPKLLIQFQNNGVVDDSQLPKDRFSAERLKGVDSTLKIQPAKLEDSAVYLCASSILPGELFFGEGSRLTVL.